This T cell receptor (beta chain) derives from a study of T cell changes during pregnancy in multiple sclerosis. This clone appeared a single time. This table comes from immunoSEQ multiplex PCR, and its TCRdb copy is limited to in-frame clones, with some not included. The sample gives under 75,000 clones, around 90% of which show up once; just under 0.3% is in the top ten. This CDR3 has 15 amino acids. With V trimmed by 1 base and J by 6 bases, 0 bases remained unmatched. CDR1 is LNHDA, CDR2 SQIVND, per germline (reference sequence). The TCR was taken from a female donor with multiple sclerosis, enrolled in a pregnancy study. The chain carries TRBV19 and TRBJ2-1; 13 bases fit TRBD2. Sequencing used CD4+ T cells from peripheral blood mononuclear cells, obtained after pregnancy. The CDR3 DNA reads TGTGCCAGTAGTATAGGGACTAGCGGGAGCAATGAGCAGTTCTTC. Protein: CASSIGTSGSNEQFF.